A selection of T cell receptor beta chains follows, all from one sample in a study of T cells in Graves' hyperthyroidism and ophthalmopathy. TCRdb ran MiXCR on the multiplex PCR reads and lists one entry per CDR3 protein. The data hold about 500,000 distinct CDR3 sequences, with about 16% observed a single time. The material sequenced was blood. Receptors originate from a woman in her 30s with Graves' ophthalmopathy. Each CDR3 is given with its conserved first and last residue. Fields, in order: J gene, V gene, CDR3 protein.

J: TRBJ1-5; V: TRBV4-3; CDR3: CASSQDLEVGNQPQHF
J: TRBJ1-1; V: TRBV11-2; CDR3: CASSPRQGRFTEAFF
J: TRBJ2-7; V: TRBV14; CDR3: CASSFTSGRNSYEQYF
J: TRBJ2-3; V: TRBV20-1; CDR3: CSARDGGRESTDTQYF
J: TRBJ2-1; V: TRBV20-1; CDR3: CSARSSDSLFREQFF
J: TRBJ2-1; V: TRBV6-2/TRBV6-3; CDR3: CASSAGLAGNEQFF
J: TRBJ1-1; V: TRBV7-9; CDR3: CASSFYQQGIPEAFF
J: TRBJ2-2; V: TRBV12-3/TRBV12-4; CDR3: CASSLAGEVNTGELFF
J: TRBJ1-1; V: TRBV18; CDR3: CASSPFRDQAEAFF
J: TRBJ2-4; V: TRBV4-2; CDR3: CASSQTTRDIQYF
J: TRBJ1-5; V: TRBV12-3/TRBV12-4; CDR3: CASSLNAHSNQPQHF
J: TRBJ1-2; V: TRBV12-3/TRBV12-4; CDR3: CASRNRGPDYGYTF
J: TRBJ1-5; V: TRBV20-1; CDR3: CSAREKSNQPQHF
J: TRBJ2-4; V: TRBV9; CDR3: CASSVEARPQENIQYF
J: TRBJ2-1; V: TRBV2; CDR3: CASSRTPQGEQFF
J: TRBJ2-3; V: TRBV7-2; CDR3: CASSLDPGSTDTQYF
J: TRBJ2-7; V: TRBV15; CDR3: CATSSGQGSHEQYF
J: TRBJ1-2; V: TRBV12-3/TRBV12-4; CDR3: CASTPGQGYGYTF
J: TRBJ2-2; V: TRBV28; CDR3: CASSQGGSYTGELFF
J: TRBJ2-3; V: TRBV7-3; CDR3: CASSLIGHRGARTDTQYF
J: TRBJ2-1; V: TRBV19; CDR3: CASSIPHGRGGNEQFF
J: TRBJ2-1; V: TRBV20-1; CDR3: CSARVAGGSSYNEQFF
J: TRBJ1-1; V: TRBV28; CDR3: CASSLNRGPEAFF